A selection of T cell receptor beta chains follows, all from one sample in a study of cytomegalovirus exposure and HLA in healthy donors. Measured with immunoSEQ multiplex PCR; TCRdb has only the in-frame clones, and not every one. The data contain 150,000 to 200,000 clones, 68% of them singletons. The source material was PBMCs. The receptors were gathered from a man in his fifties in good health and CMV-seronegative. The CDR3 runs from the conserved cysteine through the conserved F or W. Fields, in order: clone size, V gene, J gene, D gene, CDR3 protein, CDR3 DNA. D genes are given only for firm matches. Only part of the rows carry a size: once, few, many, or a class if the clone is expanded.

clone size: .; V gene: TRBV7-2; J gene: TRBJ1-3; D gene: .; CDR3 protein: CASSLGQPGNTIYF; CDR3 DNA: TGTGCCAGCAGCCTGGGACAACCGGGAAACACCATATATTTT
clone size: .; V gene: TRBV6-6; J gene: TRBJ1-1; D gene: TRBD1; CDR3 protein: CASSFPGQGATEAFF; CDR3 DNA: TGTGCCAGCAGTTTCCCGGGACAGGGGGCTACTGAAGCTTTCTTT
clone size: .; V gene: TRBV7-2; J gene: TRBJ2-2; D gene: .; CDR3 protein: CASSLAGGQNTGELFF; CDR3 DNA: TGTGCCAGCAGCTTAGCGGGGGGGCAGAACACCGGGGAGCTGTTTTTT
clone size: .; V gene: TRBV2; J gene: TRBJ2-1; D gene: TRBD2; CDR3 protein: CASSPRLAGYNEQFF; CDR3 DNA: TGTGCCAGCAGTCCTCGACTAGCGGGGTACAATGAGCAGTTCTTC
clone size: .; V gene: TRBV7-2; J gene: TRBJ2-1; D gene: .; CDR3 protein: CASSLQGPLSYNEQFF; CDR3 DNA: TGTGCCAGCAGCTTACAGGGTCCCCTATCCTACAATGAGCAGTTCTTC
clone size: .; V gene: TRBV11-2; J gene: TRBJ1-2; D gene: .; CDR3 protein: CASSPTRGGRLLANYGYTF; CDR3 DNA: TGTGCCAGCAGCCCGACTAGGGGGGGCCGACTACTAGCTAACTATGGCTACACCTTC
clone size: .; V gene: TRBV4-2; J gene: TRBJ2-7; D gene: .; CDR3 protein: CASSQPGVSTYEQYF; CDR3 DNA: TGTGCCAGCAGCCAACCAGGGGTTTCGACCTACGAGCAGTACTTC
clone size: .; V gene: TRBV6-1; J gene: TRBJ2-3; D gene: TRBD2; CDR3 protein: CASSGFLAGPDTQYF; CDR3 DNA: TGTGCCAGCAGTGGCTTCCTAGCGGGGCCAGATACGCAGTATTTT
clone size: few; V gene: TRBV19; J gene: TRBJ2-5; D gene: .; CDR3 protein: CASSSTGARETQYF; CDR3 DNA: TGTGCCAGTAGTTCGACAGGTGCCCGAGAGACCCAGTACTTC
clone size: .; V gene: TRBV11-3; J gene: TRBJ1-1; D gene: .; CDR3 protein: CASSLTPGTEAFF; CDR3 DNA: TGTGCCAGCAGCTTGACTCCCGGGACAGAAGCTTTCTTT
clone size: .; V gene: TRBV7-2; J gene: TRBJ1-1; D gene: .; CDR3 protein: CASSPLANTEAFF; CDR3 DNA: TGTGCCAGCAGCCCCCTGGCGAACACTGAAGCTTTCTTT
clone size: .; V gene: TRBV7-2; J gene: TRBJ2-1; D gene: .; CDR3 protein: CASSRRVLRGHTGFQFF; CDR3 DNA: TGTGCCAGCAGCCGGCGAGTGTTGCGGGGGCACACGGGATTTCAGTTCTTC
clone size: .; V gene: TRBV27; J gene: TRBJ2-7; D gene: TRBD1; CDR3 protein: CASSRDRGRNEQYF; CDR3 DNA: TGTGCCAGCAGTCGGGACAGGGGGCGCAACGAGCAGTACTTC
clone size: .; V gene: TRBV2; J gene: TRBJ2-2; D gene: .; CDR3 protein: CASRSGVTNTGELFF; CDR3 DNA: TGTGCCAGCAGATCAGGGGTTACGAACACCGGGGAGCTGTTTTTT
clone size: .; V gene: TRBV5-1; J gene: TRBJ1-2; D gene: .; CDR3 protein: CASSPRMGAGYGYTF; CDR3 DNA: TGCGCCAGCAGCCCCAGGATGGGGGCGGGCTATGGCTACACCTTC
clone size: .; V gene: TRBV5-1; J gene: TRBJ2-2; D gene: TRBD2; CDR3 protein: CASESGGASGELFF; CDR3 DNA: TGCGCCAGCGAGAGCGGGGGGGCCTCCGGGGAGCTGTTTTTT
clone size: .; V gene: TRBV19; J gene: TRBJ1-3; D gene: .; CDR3 protein: CASSMAGTGNTIYF; CDR3 DNA: TGTGCCAGTAGTATGGCCGGGACTGGAAACACCATATATTTT
clone size: .; V gene: TRBV28; J gene: TRBJ2-3; D gene: TRBD2; CDR3 protein: CASSSIAGGRTDTQYF; CDR3 DNA: TGTGCCAGCAGTTCTATAGCGGGGGGACGCACAGATACGCAGTATTTT
clone size: .; V gene: TRBV19; J gene: TRBJ2-5; D gene: .; CDR3 protein: CASSPVVLRYETQYF; CDR3 DNA: TGTGCCAGTAGTCCGGTGGTCCTTCGCTATGAGACCCAGTACTTC
clone size: .; V gene: TRBV19; J gene: TRBJ2-1; D gene: TRBD1; CDR3 protein: CASSRTGGPYSYNEQFF; CDR3 DNA: TGTGCCAGTAGCCGCACAGGGGGTCCTTACTCCTACAATGAGCAGTTCTTC
clone size: .; V gene: TRBV5-1; J gene: TRBJ2-5; D gene: TRBD2; CDR3 protein: CASSLGTSGAQETQYF; CDR3 DNA: TGCGCCAGCAGCTTGGGGACTAGCGGGGCACAAGAGACCCAGTACTTC
clone size: once; V gene: TRBV6-1; J gene: TRBJ1-2; D gene: .; CDR3 protein: CASLGGGEDLYGYTF; CDR3 DNA: TGTGCCAGTTTGGGCGGAGGTGAGGATTTATATGGCTACACCTTC
clone size: .; V gene: TRBV2; J gene: TRBJ2-5; D gene: .; CDR3 protein: CATSVGEETQYF; CDR3 DNA: TGTGCCACCTCGGTCGGGGAGGAGACCCAGTACTTC
clone size: .; V gene: TRBV27; J gene: TRBJ1-5; D gene: TRBD1; CDR3 protein: CASRSAGTGNQPQHF; CDR3 DNA: TGTGCCAGCAGATCCGCCGGGACAGGGAATCAGCCCCAGCATTTT
clone size: .; V gene: TRBV2; J gene: TRBJ1-2; D gene: .; CDR3 protein: CASLMTAVNYGYTF; CDR3 DNA: TGTGCCAGCCTTATGACGGCGGTAAACTATGGCTACACCTTC
clone size: .; V gene: TRBV25-1; J gene: TRBJ2-7; D gene: TRBD1; CDR3 protein: CASSPTSGTGYEQYF; CDR3 DNA: TGTGCCAGCAGTCCTACTAGTGGGACAGGATACGAGCAGTACTTC
clone size: .; V gene: TRBV4-1; J gene: TRBJ2-2; D gene: TRBD1; CDR3 protein: CASSQPTGVNTGELFF; CDR3 DNA: TGCGCCAGCAGCCAACCGACAGGGGTAAACACCGGGGAGCTGTTTTTT
clone size: few; V gene: TRBV14; J gene: TRBJ1-1; D gene: .; CDR3 protein: CASSQALRSSPNTEAFF; CDR3 DNA: TGTGCCAGCAGCCAAGCCTTGAGGAGCAGTCCGAACACTGAAGCTTTCTTT
clone size: .; V gene: TRBV5-4; J gene: TRBJ1-4; D gene: TRBD1; CDR3 protein: CASSLRTGKNEKLFF; CDR3 DNA: TGTGCCAGCAGCTTACGGACAGGGAAGAACGAAAAACTGTTTTTT
clone size: .; V gene: TRBV5-1; J gene: TRBJ1-5; D gene: .; CDR3 protein: CASSRNGGIQPQHF; CDR3 DNA: TGCGCCAGCAGCCGGAACGGGGGAATACAGCCCCAGCATTTT
clone size: .; V gene: TRBV19; J gene: TRBJ2-5; D gene: TRBD2; CDR3 protein: CASSSRTSGGETQYF; CDR3 DNA: TGTGCCAGTAGTTCGCGGACTAGCGGGGGGGAGACCCAGTACTTC
clone size: .; V gene: TRBV5-1; J gene: TRBJ1-4; D gene: .; CDR3 protein: CASSPQDGPNEKLFF; CDR3 DNA: TGCGCCAGCAGCCCCCAGGATGGCCCTAATGAAAAACTGTTTTTT
clone size: .; V gene: TRBV2; J gene: TRBJ2-3; D gene: .; CDR3 protein: CASSRTDTQYF; CDR3 DNA: TGTGCCAGCAGCCGTACAGATACGCAGTATTTT
clone size: many; V gene: TRBV4-1; J gene: TRBJ1-5; D gene: .; CDR3 protein: CASSDLDQPQHF; CDR3 DNA: TGCGCCAGCAGCGACCTAGATCAGCCCCAGCATTTT
clone size: .; V gene: TRBV7-7; J gene: TRBJ2-1; D gene: TRBD1; CDR3 protein: CASSLAPTGDNEQFF; CDR3 DNA: TGTGCTAGCAGCTTAGCCCCGACAGGGGACAATGAGCAGTTCTTC
clone size: .; V gene: TRBV19; J gene: TRBJ1-5; D gene: .; CDR3 protein: CASSNGHGSNQPQHF; CDR3 DNA: TGTGCCAGTAGTAACGGCCACGGGAGCAATCAGCCCCAGCATTTT
clone size: .; V gene: TRBV7-9; J gene: TRBJ1-5; D gene: .; CDR3 protein: CASSLADSRNQPQHF; CDR3 DNA: TGTGCCAGCAGCTTAGCGGACAGTCGCAATCAGCCCCAGCATTTT
clone size: .; V gene: TRBV5-6; J gene: TRBJ2-7; D gene: TRBD1; CDR3 protein: CASSLDRGNYEQYF; CDR3 DNA: TGTGCCAGCAGCTTGGACAGGGGGAACTACGAGCAGTACTTC
clone size: .; V gene: TRBV4-1; J gene: TRBJ2-1; D gene: TRBD2; CDR3 protein: CASSQVSSGSYNEQFF; CDR3 DNA: TGCGCCAGCAGCCAAGTGTCTAGCGGGAGCTACAATGAGCAGTTCTTC
clone size: .; V gene: TRBV10-2; J gene: TRBJ2-1; D gene: TRBD1; CDR3 protein: CASRPGQGWDEQFF; CDR3 DNA: TGCGCCAGCAGGCCCGGACAGGGGTGGGATGAGCAGTTCTTC
clone size: .; V gene: TRBV5-1; J gene: TRBJ2-1; D gene: TRBD2; CDR3 protein: CASTGLAGGRNEQFF; CDR3 DNA: TGCGCCAGTACGGGACTAGCGGGGGGCCGCAATGAGCAGTTCTTC
clone size: .; V gene: TRBV7-9; J gene: TRBJ2-1; D gene: .; CDR3 protein: CASSLGPNNEQFF; CDR3 DNA: TGTGCCAGCAGCTTAGGGCCAAACAATGAGCAGTTCTTC
clone size: .; V gene: TRBV27; J gene: TRBJ1-2; D gene: TRBD1; CDR3 protein: CASSLAGQEIYGYTF; CDR3 DNA: TGTGCCAGCAGTTTAGCCGGACAGGAGATTTATGGCTACACCTTC
clone size: .; V gene: TRBV18; J gene: TRBJ1-5; D gene: .; CDR3 protein: CASSPPGGFGNQPQHF; CDR3 DNA: TGTGCCAGCTCACCACCGGGAGGGTTCGGCAATCAGCCCCAGCATTTT
clone size: once; V gene: TRBV7-9; J gene: TRBJ2-3; D gene: .; CDR3 protein: CASSPDTDTQYF; CDR3 DNA: TGTGCCAGCTCCCCAGACACAGATACGCAGTATTTT
clone size: .; V gene: TRBV6-5; J gene: TRBJ2-2; D gene: .; CDR3 protein: CASSYRTDNTGELFF; CDR3 DNA: TGTGCCAGCAGTTATAGGACAGATAACACCGGGGAGCTGTTTTTT
clone size: once; V gene: TRBV29-1; J gene: TRBJ2-7; D gene: TRBD2; CDR3 protein: CSVVYGRGYEQYF; CDR3 DNA: TGCAGCGTTGTATATGGGAGGGGATACGAGCAGTACTTC
clone size: few; V gene: TRBV4-1; J gene: TRBJ2-1; D gene: .; CDR3 protein: CASSLDSGHNEQFF; CDR3 DNA: TGCGCCAGCAGCCTAGACTCAGGGCACAATGAGCAGTTCTTC
clone size: .; V gene: TRBV6-6; J gene: TRBJ1-4; D gene: TRBD1; CDR3 protein: CASSYVLGQGNEKLFF; CDR3 DNA: TGTGCCAGCAGTTACGTCCTGGGACAGGGGAATGAAAAACTGTTTTTT
clone size: .; V gene: TRBV28; J gene: TRBJ1-4; D gene: .; CDR3 protein: CASSSPHSNEKLFF; CDR3 DNA: TGTGCCAGCAGTTCACCACACAGTAATGAAAAACTGTTTTTT
clone size: .; V gene: TRBV4-2; J gene: TRBJ1-2; D gene: .; CDR3 protein: CASSQEARGWDYGYTF; CDR3 DNA: TGTGCCAGCAGCCAAGAGGCTAGGGGATGGGACTATGGCTACACCTTC
clone size: few; V gene: TRBV7-3; J gene: TRBJ2-3; D gene: TRBD1; CDR3 protein: CASSLTRQGREYF; CDR3 DNA: TGTGCCAGCAGCTTAACGCGACAGGGGAGAGAGTATTTT
clone size: few; V gene: TRBV7-2; J gene: TRBJ1-2; D gene: TRBD1; CDR3 protein: CASSLGQFYGYTF; CDR3 DNA: TGTGCCAGCAGCCTGGGACAGTTCTATGGCTACACCTTC
clone size: .; V gene: TRBV18; J gene: TRBJ1-2; D gene: .; CDR3 protein: CASSQSPGDSYGYTF; CDR3 DNA: TGTGCCAGCTCACAAAGCCCAGGGGATTCCTATGGCTACACCTTC